Following are 2 T cell receptor beta chains from one sample sequenced in a study of cytomegalovirus exposure and HLA in healthy donors. The primer mix had 60 Vbeta and 13 Jbeta primers. TCRdb's table, derived via immunoSEQ multiplex PCR, lists solely in-frame clones and lacks some. The sample holds around 90,000 clones; 64% are singletons and the top ten take roughly 2.1%. The sample taken for sequencing was PBMCs. The receptors originated from a human donor in good health.

This clone turned up a few times. The chain carries TRBV18 and TRBJ1-4; 7 bases fit TRBD1. The germline V gene has CDR1 KGHSH and CDR2 LQKENI. V lost 6 bases to trimming and J lost 7 bases; unmatched junction nucleotides: 8. The length of the CDR3 is 14 residues. CDR3 sequence (DNA): TGTGCCAGCTCCGACAGGGATGGAAGTGAAAAACTGTTTTTT. Its protein is CASSDRDGSEKLFF.

This clone has more than one count but fewer than ten. The V and J genes are TRBV4-3 and TRBJ2-5; D may be TRBD2 (6 bases). In germline, CDR1 is LGHNA, CDR2 YSLEER. The CDR3 has 15 amino acids. V was shortened by 0 bases and J by 4 bases, with 12 bases between the two germline ends. This CDR3 is CASSQDLGGGETQYF. The CDR3 nucleotides read TGCGCCAGCAGCCAAGATCTGGGGGGTGGAGAGACCCAGTACTTC.